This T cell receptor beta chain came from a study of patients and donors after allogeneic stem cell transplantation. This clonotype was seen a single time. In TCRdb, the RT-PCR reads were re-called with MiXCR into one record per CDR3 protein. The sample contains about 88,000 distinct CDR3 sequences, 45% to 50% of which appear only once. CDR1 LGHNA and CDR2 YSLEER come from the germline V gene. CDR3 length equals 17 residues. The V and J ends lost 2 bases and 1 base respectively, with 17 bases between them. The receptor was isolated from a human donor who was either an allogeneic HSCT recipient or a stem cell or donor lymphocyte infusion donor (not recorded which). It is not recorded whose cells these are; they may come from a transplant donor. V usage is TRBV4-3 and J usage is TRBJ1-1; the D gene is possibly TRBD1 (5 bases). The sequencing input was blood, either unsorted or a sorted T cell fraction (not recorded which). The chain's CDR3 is CASSQSRGWGRNTEAFF. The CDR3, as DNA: TGCGCCAGCAGCCAATCGAGGGGCTGGGGGAGGAACACTGAAGCTTTCTTT.